Listed below are T cell receptor beta chains from one sample, sequenced in a study of T-cell reconstitution after alpha-beta-depleted transplantation in children. MiXCR, applied by TCRdb to the PCR reads, yields one record per CDR3 protein. This sample yields roughly 170,000 distinct CDR3 sequences, of which about 6.4% are seen a single time; about 3% belongs to the top ten. Material: PBMCs from the stem cell graft donor, obtained from the stem cell graft. The receptor set was obtained from a human donor who donated a stem cell graft to a child with Wiskott-Aldrich syndrome. CDR3s include the opening cysteine and the closing phenylalanine or tryptophan. D genes are given only for firm matches. Clone size is given for some rows only: seen once, a few or many times, or a class if the clone is expanded.

V: TRBV6-1; D: NA; J: TRBJ1-5; size: many; DNA: TGTGCCAGCAGTGAAATCCGGATTATTGTCAATCAGCCCCAGCATTTT; CDR3: CASSEIRIIVNQPQHF
V: TRBV7-8; D: NA; J: TRBJ1-4; size: few; DNA: TGTGCCAGCAGCTTATTGGTGGGGGGGAAACTGTTTTTT; CDR3: CASSLLVGGKLFF
V: TRBV6-6; D: NA; J: TRBJ1-2; size: many; DNA: TGTGCCAGCAGTCTACAGGGTAATGGCTACACCTTC; CDR3: CASSLQGNGYTF
V: TRBV7-2; D: NA; J: TRBJ2-1; size: many; DNA: TGTGCCAGCAGTAAGGAAACCAATGAGCAGTTCTTC; CDR3: CASSKETNEQFF
V: TRBV24-1; D: TRBD1; J: TRBJ2-1; size: NA; DNA: TGTGCCACCAGGGCCGGGACAGGGTTCTCCAATGAGCAGTTCTTC; CDR3: CATRAGTGFSNEQFF
V: TRBV12-3/TRBV12-4; D: TRBD1; J: TRBJ1-5; size: many; DNA: TGTGCCAGCAGTTCTATGGGACAGGTCTTTAGCAATCAGCCCCAGCATTTT; CDR3: CASSSMGQVFSNQPQHF
V: TRBV7-2; D: NA; J: TRBJ1-6; size: many; DNA: TGTGCCAGCAGGGGGGGGAGCTCCTATAATTCACCCCTCCACTTT; CDR3: CASRGGSSYNSPLHF
V: TRBV5-5; D: NA; J: TRBJ2-2; size: NA; DNA: TGTGCCAGCAGAACCCCGGCCGAGAACACCGGGGAGCTGTTTTTT; CDR3: CASRTPAENTGELFF
V: TRBV24-1; D: NA; J: TRBJ2-3; size: many; DNA: TGTGCCACCAGTGTCCCCGGTGGGACAGATACGCAGTATTTT; CDR3: CATSVPGGTDTQYF
V: TRBV20-1; D: TRBD1; J: TRBJ2-1; size: many; DNA: TGCAGTGCTAGAGACCTAAGACCAGGGGGTCATTACAATGAGCAGTTCTTC; CDR3: CSARDLRPGGHYNEQFF
V: TRBV20-1; D: TRBD1; J: TRBJ2-7; size: many; DNA: TGCAGTGCGGAAGTTCCGACAGGGTTGGACGAGCAGTACTTC; CDR3: CSAEVPTGLDEQYF
V: TRBV12-3/TRBV12-4; D: NA; J: TRBJ2-1; size: NA; DNA: TGTGCCAGCAGTTTGAGGCGGGAGCAGTTCTTC; CDR3: CASSLRREQFF
V: TRBV5-5; D: NA; J: TRBJ2-6; size: many; DNA: TGTGCCAGCAGTTTAGCTGGGGCCAACGTCCTGACTTTC; CDR3: CASSLAGANVLTF
V: TRBV20-1; D: NA; J: TRBJ2-1; size: many; DNA: TGCAGTGCTAGAGATCCCAAAGGGGAGATTTACAATGAGCAGTTCTTC; CDR3: CSARDPKGEIYNEQFF
V: TRBV29-1; D: NA; J: TRBJ2-3; size: many; DNA: TGCAGCGTTTCGGTGGCAGATACGCAGTATTTT; CDR3: CSVSVADTQYF
V: TRBV12-3/TRBV12-4; D: NA; J: TRBJ2-6; size: many; DNA: TGTGCCAGCAGTTCTACGTTCACCCCTGCTGGGGCCAACGTCCTGACTTTC; CDR3: CASSSTFTPAGANVLTF
V: TRBV28; D: NA; J: TRBJ1-1; size: many; DNA: TGTGCCAGCATTGTCGGCAGGGAAGCTTTCTTT; CDR3: CASIVGREAFF
V: TRBV5-7; D: TRBD2; J: TRBJ2-4; size: many; DNA: TGTGCCAGCAGCTGGACCATTTCTACCGGGGGGTTAGCCAAAAACATTCAGTACTTC; CDR3: CASSWTISTGGLAKNIQYF
V: TRBV6-6; D: NA; J: TRBJ1-2; size: many; DNA: TGTGCCAGCAGTTACTTGGCAGGCTATGGCTACACCTTC; CDR3: CASSYLAGYGYTF
V: TRBV10-2; D: TRBD2; J: TRBJ2-3; size: many; DNA: TGCGCCAGCAGTGGGGCCGGACTAGCGGGGGGGAGCACAGATACGCAGTATTTT; CDR3: CASSGAGLAGGSTDTQYF
V: TRBV4-3; D: NA; J: TRBJ2-3; size: many; DNA: TGCGCCAGCAGCCAAGAGCTCCGGGGTGGGCAGTATTTT; CDR3: CASSQELRGGQYF
V: TRBV20-1; D: NA; J: TRBJ1-3; size: many; DNA: TGCAGTGCGGACTGTGGGACAACTGGAAACACCATATATTTT; CDR3: CSADCGTTGNTIYF
V: TRBV7-9; D: NA; J: TRBJ1-4; size: few; DNA: TGTGCCAGCAGCTCCAGAAGTGGTGGGGATGAAAAACTGTTTTTT; CDR3: CASSSRSGGDEKLFF
V: TRBV6-5; D: TRBD1; J: TRBJ2-7; size: many; DNA: TGTGCCAGCAGTTACGACAGGGAAGGCTACGAGCAGTACTTC; CDR3: CASSYDREGYEQYF
V: TRBV20-1; D: NA; J: TRBJ1-4; size: many; DNA: TGCAGTGCGGCAGGGACTAATGAAAAACTGTTTTTT; CDR3: CSAAGTNEKLFF
V: TRBV6-1; D: NA; J: TRBJ2-1; size: few; DNA: TGTGCCAGCAGTCATGAGTGGGGTTACTACAATGAGCAGTTCTTC; CDR3: CASSHEWGYYNEQFF
V: TRBV12-3/TRBV12-4; D: TRBD1; J: TRBJ2-3; size: many; DNA: TGTGCCAGCAGCCCACGAGGGACAGGGGAGAATACGCAGTATTTT; CDR3: CASSPRGTGENTQYF
V: TRBV20-1; D: NA; J: TRBJ2-1; size: many; DNA: TGCAGTGCTAGAGATCGTATGGGGGCGAAGGTAAACAATGAGCAGTTCTTC; CDR3: CSARDRMGAKVNNEQFF
V: TRBV2; D: NA; J: TRBJ2-7; size: many; DNA: TGTGCCAGCAGTATTCAGGGTCAGAGGACCTACGAGCAGTACTTC; CDR3: CASSIQGQRTYEQYF
V: TRBV12-3/TRBV12-4; D: NA; J: TRBJ1-1; size: many; DNA: TGTGCCAGCAGTTTAGGGGTTGGGAGCACTGAAGCTTTCTTT; CDR3: CASSLGVGSTEAFF
V: TRBV10-2; D: NA; J: TRBJ1-1; size: few; DNA: TGCGCCAGCAGTGTAGAGGCTGAAGCTTTCTTT; CDR3: CASSVEAEAFF
V: TRBV5-1; D: TRBD1; J: TRBJ1-2; size: many; DNA: TGCGCCAGCAGCTTACAGGGGGATAGCTATGGCTACACCTTC; CDR3: CASSLQGDSYGYTF
V: TRBV4-3; D: NA; J: TRBJ2-1; size: many; DNA: TGCGCCAGCAGCCCCCGAATCGGGCCGCATGAGCAGTTCTTC; CDR3: CASSPRIGPHEQFF
V: TRBV29-1; D: NA; J: TRBJ2-1; size: many; DNA: TGCAGCGTTCCAGGCCCCGTGCGGGATGAGCAGTTCTTC; CDR3: CSVPGPVRDEQFF